What follows describes a single T cell receptor beta chain. The data stem from a study of blood T cell repertoires in COVID-19. On the study more broadly: COVID-19 samples from acute and convalescent phases originated in the United States, Italy and Spain. The analysed material was cDNA or gDNA that came from T cells, B-cell-depleted T cells, or PBMCs.

Authors' analysis steps: Estimated nucleated cell counts came from reference gene primer amplification. Generated by immunoSEQ multiplex PCR, the TCRdb table keeps only in-frame clones and is missing some. For V, J and clone size, that table is used; D and trimming come from the DNA. This sample has around 100,000 clones, with approximately 90% found just once. CDR1 SGHDN and CDR2 FVKESK come from the germline V gene. V dropped 4 bases and J dropped 4 bases, with 7 bases sitting between them. The CDR3 has 12 residues. The chain links TRBV14 to TRBJ1-2; D is unresolved. This TCR was recovered from a man aged 50-59 years with active COVID-19. What was sequenced was peripheral blood. The CDR3 bases are TGTGCCAGCAGCCCGACACCCTATGGCTACACCTTC. Protein sequence: CASSPTPYGYTF.